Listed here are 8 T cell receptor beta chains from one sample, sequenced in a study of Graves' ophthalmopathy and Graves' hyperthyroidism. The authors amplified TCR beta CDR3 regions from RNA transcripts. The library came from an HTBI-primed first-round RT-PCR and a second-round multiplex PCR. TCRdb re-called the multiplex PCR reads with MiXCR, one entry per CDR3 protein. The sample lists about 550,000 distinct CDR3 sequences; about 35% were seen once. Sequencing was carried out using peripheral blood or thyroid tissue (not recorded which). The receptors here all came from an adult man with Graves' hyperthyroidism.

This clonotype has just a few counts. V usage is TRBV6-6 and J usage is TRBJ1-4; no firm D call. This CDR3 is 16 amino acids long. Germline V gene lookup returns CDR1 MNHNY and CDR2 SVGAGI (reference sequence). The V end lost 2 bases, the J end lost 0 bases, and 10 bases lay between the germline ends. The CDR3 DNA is TGTGCCAGCAGTTACGGGCCCCCGTCAACTAATGAAAAACTGTTTTTT. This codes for CASSYGPPSTNEKLFF.

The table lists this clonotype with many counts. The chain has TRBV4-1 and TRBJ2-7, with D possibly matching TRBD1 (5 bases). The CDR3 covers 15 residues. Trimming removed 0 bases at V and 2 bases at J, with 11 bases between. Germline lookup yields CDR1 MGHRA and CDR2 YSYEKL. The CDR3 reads CASSQDGAGTYEQYF. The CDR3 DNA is TGCGCCAGCAGCCAAGATGGGGCAGGGACCTACGAGCAGTACTTC.

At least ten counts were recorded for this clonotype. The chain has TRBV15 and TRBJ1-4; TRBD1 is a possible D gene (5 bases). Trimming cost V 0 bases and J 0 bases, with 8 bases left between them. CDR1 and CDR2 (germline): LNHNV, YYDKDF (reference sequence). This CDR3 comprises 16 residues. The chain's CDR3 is CATSREQTATNEKLFF. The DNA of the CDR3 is TGTGCCACCAGCAGAGAACAGACAGCAACTAATGAAAAACTGTTTTTT.

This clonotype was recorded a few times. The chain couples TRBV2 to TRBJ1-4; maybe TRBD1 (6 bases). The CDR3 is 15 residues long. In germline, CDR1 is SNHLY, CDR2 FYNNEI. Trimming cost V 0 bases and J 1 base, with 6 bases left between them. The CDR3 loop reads CASSEARGTNEKLFF. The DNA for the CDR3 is TGTGCCAGCAGTGAAGCCAGGGGAACTAATGAAAAACTGTTTTTT.

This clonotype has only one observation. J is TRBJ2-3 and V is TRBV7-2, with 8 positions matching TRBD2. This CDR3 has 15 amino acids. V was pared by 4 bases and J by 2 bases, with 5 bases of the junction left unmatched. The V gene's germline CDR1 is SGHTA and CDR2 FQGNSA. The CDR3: CASSSLAVNTDTQYF. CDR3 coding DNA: TGTGCCAGCAGCTCACTAGCGGTGAACACAGATACGCAGTATTTT. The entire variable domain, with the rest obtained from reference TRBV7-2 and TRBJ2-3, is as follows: GAGVSQSPSNKVTEKGKDVELRCDPISGHTALYWYRQSLGQGLEFLIYFQGNSAPDKSGLPSDRFSAERTGGSVSTLTIQRTQQEDSAVYLCASSSLAVNTDTQYFGPGTRLTVL.

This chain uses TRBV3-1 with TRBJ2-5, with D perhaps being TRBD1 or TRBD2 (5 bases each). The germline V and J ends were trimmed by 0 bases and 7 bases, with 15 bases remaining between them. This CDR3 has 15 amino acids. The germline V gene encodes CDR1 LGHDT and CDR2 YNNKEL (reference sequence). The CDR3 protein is CASSQEGTGLWTQYF. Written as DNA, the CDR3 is TGTGCCAGCAGCCAAGAAGGGACGGGGCTATGGACCCAGTACTTC.

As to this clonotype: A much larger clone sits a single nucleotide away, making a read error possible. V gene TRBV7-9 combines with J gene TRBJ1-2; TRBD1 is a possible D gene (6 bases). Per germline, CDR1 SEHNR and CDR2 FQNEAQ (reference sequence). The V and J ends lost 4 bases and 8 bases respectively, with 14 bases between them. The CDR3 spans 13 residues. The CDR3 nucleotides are TGTGCCAGCAGCTCCGGGGGCGACTTCGGCTACACCTTC. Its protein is CASSSGGDFGYTF. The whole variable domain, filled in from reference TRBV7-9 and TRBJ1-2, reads DTGVSQNPRHKITKRGQNVTFRCDPISEHNRLYWYRQTLGQGPEFLTYFQNEAQLEKSRLLSDRFSAERPKGSFSTLEIQRTEQGDSAMYLCASSSGGDFGYTFGSGTRLTVV.

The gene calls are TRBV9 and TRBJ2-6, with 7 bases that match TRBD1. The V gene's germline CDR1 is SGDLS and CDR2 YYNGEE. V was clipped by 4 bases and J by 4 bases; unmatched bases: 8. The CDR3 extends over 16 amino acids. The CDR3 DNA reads TGTGCCAGCAGCCACCGACAGGGTGCAGGGGCCAACGTCCTGACTTTC. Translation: CASSHRQGAGANVLTF. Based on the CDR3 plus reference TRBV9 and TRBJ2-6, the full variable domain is DSGVTQTPKHLITATGQRVTLRCSPRSGDLSVYWYQQSLDQGLQFLIQYYNGEERAKGNILERFSAQQFPDLHSELNLSSLELGDSALYFCASSHRQGAGANVLTFGAGSRLTVL.